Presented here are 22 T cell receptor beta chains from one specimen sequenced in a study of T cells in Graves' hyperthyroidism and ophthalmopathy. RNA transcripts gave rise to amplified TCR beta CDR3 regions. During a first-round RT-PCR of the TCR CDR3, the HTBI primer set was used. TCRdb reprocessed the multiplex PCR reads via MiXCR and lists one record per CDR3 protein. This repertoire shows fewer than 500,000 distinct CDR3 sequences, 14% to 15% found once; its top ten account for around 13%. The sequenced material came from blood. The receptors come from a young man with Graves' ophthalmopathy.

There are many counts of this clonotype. This CDR3 reads CASSYDGNYGYTF. DNA for the CDR3: TGTGCCAGCAGTTACGACGGAAACTATGGCTACACCTTC. J is TRBJ1-2 and V is TRBV6-5; D gene ambiguous. Germline V gives CDR1 MNHEY, CDR2 SVGAGI. The CDR3 consists of 13 residues. V lost 2 bases and J lost 2, with 6 bases in between.

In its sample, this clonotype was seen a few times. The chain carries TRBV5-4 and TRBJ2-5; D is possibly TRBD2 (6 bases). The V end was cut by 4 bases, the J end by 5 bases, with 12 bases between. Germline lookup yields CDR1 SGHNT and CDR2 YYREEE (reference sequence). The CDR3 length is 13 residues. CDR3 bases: TGTGCCAGCAGCCCCTGGACTACGGAGACCCAGTACTTC. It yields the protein CASSPWTTETQYF.

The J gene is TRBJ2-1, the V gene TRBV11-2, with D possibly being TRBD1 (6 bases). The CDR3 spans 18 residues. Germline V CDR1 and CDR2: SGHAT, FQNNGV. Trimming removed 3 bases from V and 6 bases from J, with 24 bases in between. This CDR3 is CASSLSLLVGARFNEQFF. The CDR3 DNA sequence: TGTGCCAGCAGCTTGAGTTTACTAGTGGGGGCCAGATTCAATGAGCAGTTCTTC.

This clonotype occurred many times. The CDR3 reads CSATSGHLNTEAFF. CDR3 DNA: TGCAGTGCTACTTCGGGACACTTGAACACTGAAGCTTTCTTT. The chain links TRBV20-1 to TRBJ1-1; D possibly corresponds to TRBD1 (6 bases). The CDR3 is made up of 14 amino acids. Germline CDR1 reads DFQATT; CDR2 reads SNEGSKA (reference sequence). V dropped 4 bases and J dropped 0 bases, with 12 bases sitting between them.

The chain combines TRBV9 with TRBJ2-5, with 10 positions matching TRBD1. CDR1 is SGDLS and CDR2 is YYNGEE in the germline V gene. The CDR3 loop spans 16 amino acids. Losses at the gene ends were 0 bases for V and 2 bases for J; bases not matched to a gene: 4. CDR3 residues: CASSVGPGQGQETQYF. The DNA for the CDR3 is TGTGCCAGCAGCGTAGGTCCGGGACAGGGGCAAGAGACCCAGTACTTC. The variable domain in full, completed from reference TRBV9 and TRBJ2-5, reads DSGVTQTPKHLITATGQRVTLRCSPRSGDLSVYWYQQSLDQGLQFLIQYYNGEERAKGNILERFSAQQFPDLHSELNLSSLELGDSALYFCASSVGPGQGQETQYFGPGTRLLVL.

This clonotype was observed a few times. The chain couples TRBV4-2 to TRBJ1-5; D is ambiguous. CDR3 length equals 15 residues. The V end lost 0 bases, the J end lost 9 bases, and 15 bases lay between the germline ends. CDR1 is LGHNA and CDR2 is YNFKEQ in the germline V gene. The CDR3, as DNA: TGTGCCAGCAGCCAAGATCTGGAGTTCCGAGGGCCCCAGCATTTT. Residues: CASSQDLEFRGPQHF.

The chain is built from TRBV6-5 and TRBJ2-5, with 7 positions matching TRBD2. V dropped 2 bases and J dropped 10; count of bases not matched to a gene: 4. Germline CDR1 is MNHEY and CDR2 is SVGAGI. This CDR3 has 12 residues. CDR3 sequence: CASSYPGGSQYF. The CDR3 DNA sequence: TGTGCCAGCAGTTACCCGGGGGGTAGCCAGTACTTC.

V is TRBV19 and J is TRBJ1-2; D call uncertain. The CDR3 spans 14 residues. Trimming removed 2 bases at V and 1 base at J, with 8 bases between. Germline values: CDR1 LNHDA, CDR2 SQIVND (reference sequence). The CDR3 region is CASSIILGNYGYTF. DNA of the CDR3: TGTGCCAGTAGTATAATTTTGGGTAACTATGGCTACACCTTC.

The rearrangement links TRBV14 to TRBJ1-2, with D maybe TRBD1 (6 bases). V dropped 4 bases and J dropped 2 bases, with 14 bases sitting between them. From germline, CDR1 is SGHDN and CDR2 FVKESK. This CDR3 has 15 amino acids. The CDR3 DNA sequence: TGTGCCAGCAGCCGCGACCGGGGGACAAACTATGGCTACACCTTC. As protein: CASSRDRGTNYGYTF.

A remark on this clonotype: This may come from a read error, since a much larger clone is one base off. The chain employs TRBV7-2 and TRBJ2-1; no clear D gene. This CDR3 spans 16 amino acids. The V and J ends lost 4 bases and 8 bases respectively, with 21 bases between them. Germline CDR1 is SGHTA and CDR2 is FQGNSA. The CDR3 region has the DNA TGTGCCAGCAGCTCCTTTGGCACGGAGATTGTGGATGAGCAGTTCTTC. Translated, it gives CASSSFGTEIVDEQFF.

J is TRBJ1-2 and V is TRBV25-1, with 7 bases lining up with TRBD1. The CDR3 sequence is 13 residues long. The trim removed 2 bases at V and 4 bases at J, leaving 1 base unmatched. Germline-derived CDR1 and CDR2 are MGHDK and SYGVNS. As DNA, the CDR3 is TGTGCCAGCAGTGAACCAGGGGGCTATGGCTACACCTTC. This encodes CASSEPGGYGYTF.

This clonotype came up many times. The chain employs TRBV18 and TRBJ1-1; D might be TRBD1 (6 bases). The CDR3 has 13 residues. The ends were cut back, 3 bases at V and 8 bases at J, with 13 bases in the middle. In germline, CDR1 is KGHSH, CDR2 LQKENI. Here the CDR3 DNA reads TGTGCCAGCTCACCGACACAGGGCCCCGAAGCTTTCTTT. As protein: CASSPTQGPEAFF.

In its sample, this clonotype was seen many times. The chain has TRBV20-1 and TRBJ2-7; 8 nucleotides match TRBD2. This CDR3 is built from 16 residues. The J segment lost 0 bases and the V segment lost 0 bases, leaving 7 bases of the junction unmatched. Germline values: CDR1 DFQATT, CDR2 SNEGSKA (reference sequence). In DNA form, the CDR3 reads TGCAGTGCTAGAGACCCGACTAGCGACAACTCCTACGAGCAGTACTTC. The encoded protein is CSARDPTSDNSYEQYF.

The CDR3 reads CSARDDASGGGRQETQYF. CDR3 sequence (DNA): TGCAGTGCTAGAGATGATGCTAGCGGGGGGGGGAGGCAAGAGACCCAGTACTTC. V usage is TRBV20-1 and J usage is TRBJ2-5, with 12 bases identical to TRBD2. V gave up 0 bases and J gave up 2 bases; unmatched junction bases: 10. The CDR3 is 18 residues long. CDR1 and CDR2 (germline): DFQATT, SNEGSKA (reference sequence).

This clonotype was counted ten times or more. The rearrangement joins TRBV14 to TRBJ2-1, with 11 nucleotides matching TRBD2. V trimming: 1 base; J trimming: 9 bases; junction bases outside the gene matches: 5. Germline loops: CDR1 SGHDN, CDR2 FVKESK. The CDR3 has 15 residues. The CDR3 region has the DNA TGTGCCAGCAGCCAAGTTAGCGGGGGGGCTTTTGAGCAGTTCTTC. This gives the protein CASSQVSGGAFEQFF.

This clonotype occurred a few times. CDR3 sequence reads: CASTPDSSETQYF. CDR3 nucleotide sequence: TGTGCCAGCACGCCGGATAGTAGTGAGACCCAGTACTTC. The gene calls are TRBV6-1 and TRBJ2-5; D uncertain. In germline, CDR1 is MNHNS, CDR2 SASEGT. This CDR3 comprises 13 residues. V dropped 7 bases and J dropped 5 bases, with 14 bases sitting between them.

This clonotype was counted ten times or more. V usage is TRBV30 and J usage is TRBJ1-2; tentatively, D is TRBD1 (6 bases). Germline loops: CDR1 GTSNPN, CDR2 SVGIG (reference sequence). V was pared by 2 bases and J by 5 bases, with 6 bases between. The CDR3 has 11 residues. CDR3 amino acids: CAWSRGYGYTF. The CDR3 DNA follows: TGTGCCTGGAGTAGGGGGTATGGCTACACCTTC.

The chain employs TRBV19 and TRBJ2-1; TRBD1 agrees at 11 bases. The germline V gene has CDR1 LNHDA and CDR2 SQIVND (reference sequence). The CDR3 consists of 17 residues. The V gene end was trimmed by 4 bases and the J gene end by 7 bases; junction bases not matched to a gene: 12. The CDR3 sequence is CASSTSGTGGSRNEQFF. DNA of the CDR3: TGTGCCAGTAGTACATCCGGGACAGGGGGTTCTAGGAATGAGCAGTTCTTC.

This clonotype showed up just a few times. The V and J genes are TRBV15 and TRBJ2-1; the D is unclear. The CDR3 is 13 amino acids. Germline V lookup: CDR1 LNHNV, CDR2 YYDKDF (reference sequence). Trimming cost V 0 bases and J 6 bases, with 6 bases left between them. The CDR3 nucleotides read TGTGCCACCAGCAGAGATTCCGGCAATGAGCAGTTCTTC. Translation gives CATSRDSGNEQFF.

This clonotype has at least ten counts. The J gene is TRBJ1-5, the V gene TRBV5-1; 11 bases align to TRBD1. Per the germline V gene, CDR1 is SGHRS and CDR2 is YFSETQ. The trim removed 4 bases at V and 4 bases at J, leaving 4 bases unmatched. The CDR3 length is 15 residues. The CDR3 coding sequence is TGCGCCAGCAGCGAGGGACAGGGGGAGAATCAGCCCCAGCATTTT. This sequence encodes CASSEGQGENQPQHF.

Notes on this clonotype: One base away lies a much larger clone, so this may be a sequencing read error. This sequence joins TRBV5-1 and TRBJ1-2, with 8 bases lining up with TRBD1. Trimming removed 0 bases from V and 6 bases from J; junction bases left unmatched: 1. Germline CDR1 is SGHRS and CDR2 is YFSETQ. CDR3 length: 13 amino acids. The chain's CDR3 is CASSLARGHGYTF. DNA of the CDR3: TGCGCCAGCAGCTTGGCCAGGGGGCATGGCTACACCTTC. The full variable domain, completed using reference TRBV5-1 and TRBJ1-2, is KAGVTQTPRYLIKTRGQQVTLSCSPISGHRSVSWYQQTPGQGLQFLFEYFSETQRNKGNFPGRFSGRQFSNSRSEMNVSTLELGDSALYLCASSLARGHGYTFGSGTRLTVV.

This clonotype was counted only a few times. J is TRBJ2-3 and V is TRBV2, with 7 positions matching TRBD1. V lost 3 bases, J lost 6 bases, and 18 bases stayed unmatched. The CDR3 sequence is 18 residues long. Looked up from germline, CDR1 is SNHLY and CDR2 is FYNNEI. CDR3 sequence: CASSERGPEHFWSDTQYF. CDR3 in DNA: TGTGCCAGCAGTGAGAGGGGGCCCGAACATTTTTGGTCCGATACGCAGTATTTT.